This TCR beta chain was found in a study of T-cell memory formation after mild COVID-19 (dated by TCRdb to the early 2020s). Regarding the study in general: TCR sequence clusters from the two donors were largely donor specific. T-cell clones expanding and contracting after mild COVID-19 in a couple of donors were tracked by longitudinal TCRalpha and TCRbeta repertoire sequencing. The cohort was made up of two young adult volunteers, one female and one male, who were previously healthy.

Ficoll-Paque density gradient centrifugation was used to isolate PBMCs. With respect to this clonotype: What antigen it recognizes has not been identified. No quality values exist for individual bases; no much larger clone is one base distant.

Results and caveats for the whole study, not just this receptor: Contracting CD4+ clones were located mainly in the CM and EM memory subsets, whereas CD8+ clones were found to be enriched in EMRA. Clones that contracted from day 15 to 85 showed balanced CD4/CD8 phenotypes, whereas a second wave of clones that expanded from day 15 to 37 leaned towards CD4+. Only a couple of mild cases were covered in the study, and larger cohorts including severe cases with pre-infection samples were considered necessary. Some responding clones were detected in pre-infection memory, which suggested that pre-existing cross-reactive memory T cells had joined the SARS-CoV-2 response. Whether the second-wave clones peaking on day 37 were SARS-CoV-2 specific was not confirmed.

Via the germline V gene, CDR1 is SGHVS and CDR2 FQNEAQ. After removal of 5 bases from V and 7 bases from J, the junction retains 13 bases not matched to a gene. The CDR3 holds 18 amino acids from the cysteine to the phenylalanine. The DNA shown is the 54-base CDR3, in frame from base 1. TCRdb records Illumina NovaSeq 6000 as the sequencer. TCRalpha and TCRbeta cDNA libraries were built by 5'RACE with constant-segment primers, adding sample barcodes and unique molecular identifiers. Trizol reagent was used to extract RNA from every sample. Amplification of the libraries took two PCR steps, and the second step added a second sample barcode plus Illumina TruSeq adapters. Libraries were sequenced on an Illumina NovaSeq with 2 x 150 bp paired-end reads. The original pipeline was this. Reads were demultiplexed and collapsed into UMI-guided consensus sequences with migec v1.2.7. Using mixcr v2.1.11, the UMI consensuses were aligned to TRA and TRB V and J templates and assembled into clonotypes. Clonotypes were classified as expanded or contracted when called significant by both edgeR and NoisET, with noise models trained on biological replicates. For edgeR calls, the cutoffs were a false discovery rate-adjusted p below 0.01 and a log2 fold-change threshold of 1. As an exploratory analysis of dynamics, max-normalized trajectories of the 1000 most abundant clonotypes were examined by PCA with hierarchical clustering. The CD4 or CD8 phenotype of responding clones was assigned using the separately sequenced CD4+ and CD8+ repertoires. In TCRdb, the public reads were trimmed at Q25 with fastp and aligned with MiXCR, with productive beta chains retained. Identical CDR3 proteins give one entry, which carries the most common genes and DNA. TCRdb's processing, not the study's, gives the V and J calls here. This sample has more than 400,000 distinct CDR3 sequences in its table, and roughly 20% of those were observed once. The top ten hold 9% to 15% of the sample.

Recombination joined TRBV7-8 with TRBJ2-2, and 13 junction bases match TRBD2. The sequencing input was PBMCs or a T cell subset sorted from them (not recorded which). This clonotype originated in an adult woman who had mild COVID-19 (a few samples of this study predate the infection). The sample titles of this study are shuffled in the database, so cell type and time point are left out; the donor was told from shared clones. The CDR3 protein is CASSPSGTSGTLVGELFF. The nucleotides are TGTGCCAGCAGCCCCTCCGGGACTAGCGGGACCTTAGTCGGGGAGCTGTTTTTT.